A selection of T cell receptor beta chains follows, all from one sample in a study of blood T cell repertoires in COVID-19. This table comes from immunoSEQ multiplex PCR, and its TCRdb copy is limited to in-frame clones, with some not included. There are 450,000 or so clones in the sample; around nine tenths occur only once, and roughly 1.6% lies in the top ten. The sample comprised peripheral blood. Receptors were obtained from a woman between 35 and 50 years old with COVID-19, enrolled during active disease. Both conserved end residues are part of each CDR3. A D gene is named only where the DNA matches it firmly. The size entry is marked missing in some rows and otherwise reads once, few, many or a size class.

TRBJ1-2 TRBV5-6 - - TGTGCCAGCAGCGTGGGACTTCCCGACTATGGCTACACCTTC CASSVGLPDYGYTF
TRBJ2-1 TRBV27 - TRBD1 TGTGCCAGCAGTCCCCGACAGGGTTCTGAGCAGTTCTTC CASSPRQGSEQFF
TRBJ2-7 TRBV28 - TRBD1 TGTGCCAGCAGTGCGTTCCGGGACAGGGGCCGCTACGAGCAGTACTTC CASSAFRDRGRYEQYF
TRBJ1-5 TRBV7-9 - TRBD1 TGTGCCAGCAGCGCTAAGGGGGCTAATCAGCCCCAGCATTTT CASSAKGANQPQHF
TRBJ2-3 TRBV6-1 few - TGTGCCAGCAGTGAGCAGGGGCATCGTACAGATACGCAGTATTTT CASSEQGHRTDTQYF
TRBJ2-7 TRBV19 - - TGTGCCAGTAGTATGGGGGACACGTCCTACGAGCAGTACTTC CASSMGDTSYEQYF
TRBJ1-5 TRBV6-2/TRBV6-3 once - TGTGCCAGCAGTTTAGAGGGGGTCAAACCCCAGCATTTT CASSLEGVKPQHF
TRBJ1-2 TRBV24-1 - TRBD1 TGTGCCACCAGTGAAACCACGGGGGCAGGGGGTAACTATGGCTACACCTTC CATSETTGAGGNYGYTF
TRBJ2-1 TRBV2 - - TGTGCCAGCAGTGATAGGGGTGATGAGCAGTTCTTC CASSDRGDEQFF
TRBJ1-1 TRBV6-5 - TRBD1 TGTGCCAGCAGTTTACAGGGGGTCGTCTCTGAAGCTTTCTTT CASSLQGVVSEAFF
TRBJ2-5 TRBV5-1 - TRBD2 TGCGCCAGCAGCTCAACTAGCGGGAGGGCCCTGGAGACCCAGTACTTC CASSSTSGRALETQYF
TRBJ2-7 TRBV19 - TRBD1 TGTGCCAGTAGTACAACCGGGACAGGGATACCCTACGAGCAGTACTTC CASSTTGTGIPYEQYF
TRBJ1-3 TRBV18 - - TGTGCCAGCTCATCCGCGGCAGGGTCTGGAAACACCATATATTTT CASSSAAGSGNTIYF
TRBJ2-7 TRBV7-8 - TRBD1 TGTGCCAGCAGCTCCCCCAGGACAGGGGGTAGCTACGAGCAGTACTTC CASSSPRTGGSYEQYF
TRBJ2-7 TRBV5-1 - - TGCGCCAGCAGCTTGCGGTTGGCAGGGGCCGACGAGCAGTACTTC CASSLRLAGADEQYF
TRBJ2-7 TRBV4-3 few - TGCGCCAGCAGCCAAGACAGGGTTAGCTCCTACGAGCAGTACTTC CASSQDRVSSYEQYF
TRBJ2-7 TRBV29-1 - - TGCAGCGTTTCGACTCTGTACGAGCAGTACTTC CSVSTLYEQYF
TRBJ1-2 TRBV15 - - TGTGCCACCAGCAGGGACATTGGCTACACCTTC CATSRDIGYTF
TRBJ1-5 TRBV15 - - TGTGCCACCAGAAGGGGGGGAACAGATAATCAGCCCCAGCATTTT CATRRGGTDNQPQHF
TRBJ1-3 TRBV7-2 - TRBD1 TGTGCCAGCAGCTTAGGGGGCCCCGGACAGGGCGTGAGGAACACCATATATTTT CASSLGGPGQGVRNTIYF
TRBJ1-1 TRBV14 - TRBD1 TGTGCCAGCAGCCAAGTTGGCAGGGGGCAGGGAGCTTTCTTT CASSQVGRGQGAFF
TRBJ1-5 TRBV19 - - TGTGCCAGTAGTAAAAGACAGGACAATCAGCCCCAGCATTTT CASSKRQDNQPQHF
TRBJ2-7 TRBV18 once - TGTGCCAGCTCACCACAAGCAGGTAGGGGTGACCACGAGCAGTACTTC CASSPQAGRGDHEQYF
TRBJ1-4 TRBV27 few - TGTGCCAGCAGTCCTCAGGGGTCGGCTAATGAAAAACTGTTTTTT CASSPQGSANEKLFF
TRBJ2-6 TRBV7-9 - - TGTGCCAGCAGCCTGGGACTCTCTGGGGCCAACGTCCTGACTTTC CASSLGLSGANVLTF
TRBJ1-1 TRBV5-1 few - TGCGCCAGCGGAGACCAGCTGAACACTGAAGCTTTCTTT CASGDQLNTEAFF
TRBJ1-4 TRBV18 few - TGTGCCAGCTCAGGGGGGAACGAAAAACTGTTTTTT CASSGGNEKLFF
TRBJ1-2 TRBV19 - - TGTGCCAGTAGTACGGGGACAAATTGGCAGACTAACTATGGCTACACCTTC CASSTGTNWQTNYGYTF
TRBJ2-7 TRBV27 - TRBD1 TGTGCCAGCAGTTACCGCGGACAGGGTTCCTACGAGCAGTACTTC CASSYRGQGSYEQYF
TRBJ2-1 TRBV5-6 - TRBD1 TGTGCCAGCAGCTTCTGGACAGGGGGCCCCTACAATGAGCAGTTCTTC CASSFWTGGPYNEQFF
TRBJ2-1 TRBV19 - TRBD1 TGTGCCAGTAGTGCAGGGGGTGAGCAGTTCTTC CASSAGGEQFF
TRBJ2-7 TRBV7-2 - TRBD2 TGTGCCAGCAGCTTGGGTAGCGGGAGGGCCCCATCGCGAGAGCAGTACTTC CASSLGSGRAPSREQYF
TRBJ2-6 TRBV28 - TRBD1 TGTGCCAGCAGTTCAGGGGGCGAACCCGGGGCCAACGTCCTGACTTTC CASSSGGEPGANVLTF
TRBJ1-2 TRBV5-1 once TRBD1 TGCGCCAGCAGCTTGGAGCAGGGGGTTAGGTATGGCTACACCTTC CASSLEQGVRYGYTF
TRBJ1-2 TRBV3-1/TRBV3-2 - - TGTGCCAGCAGCCAACCGGGGACTCACTATGGCTACACCTTC CASSQPGTHYGYTF
TRBJ2-4 TRBV6-5 - TRBD1 TGTGCCAGCAGTTTCTCCCCGGACAGGGGAAACATTCAGTACTTC CASSFSPDRGNIQYF
TRBJ1-4 TRBV6-1 - - TGTGCCAGCAGTGAAGTTGGAGGAACTAATGAAAAACTGTTTTTT CASSEVGGTNEKLFF